These 2 T cell receptor beta chains came from one sample sequenced in a study of blood T cell repertoires in COVID-19. TCRdb's table, derived via immunoSEQ multiplex PCR, lists solely in-frame clones and lacks some. Among 160,000 or so clones listed, about 83% were seen once. The sample taken for sequencing was peripheral blood. The receptors derive from a woman of 80 years or more with acute or convalescent COVID-19.

The rearrangement uses TRBV15 and TRBJ2-5, with a possible D match to TRBD2 (6 bases). CDR1 and CDR2 from the germline V gene are LNHNV and YYDKDF (reference sequence). The CDR3 extends over 17 amino acids. The ends were cut back, 0 bases at V and 3 bases at J, with 17 bases in the middle. CDR3 residues: CATSREGDSRGKETQYF. CDR3 nucleotides: TGTGCCACCAGCAGAGAGGGGGACTCCCGAGGAAAAGAGACCCAGTACTTC. Combining the CDR3 with reference TRBV15 and TRBJ2-5 gives the whole variable domain DAMVIQNPRYQVTQFGKPVTLSCSQTLNHNVMYWYQQKSSQAPKLLFHYYDKDFNNEADTPDNFQSRRPNTSFCFLDIRSPGLGDTAMYLCATSREGDSRGKETQYFGPGTRLLVL.

The CDR3 DNA follows: TGTGCCAGCAGTTTTTACAGGGACGATAATTCACCCCTCCACTTT. It codes for CASSFYRDDNSPLHF. The chain couples TRBV27 to TRBJ1-6; the D gene is possibly TRBD1 (6 bases). The CDR3 has 15 amino acids. From germline, CDR1 is MNHEY and CDR2 SMNVEV (reference sequence). V was clipped by 3 bases and J by 5 bases, with 11 bases between them.